This record concerns one TCR beta chain sequence. This sample is part of a study of blood T cell repertoires in COVID-19. Here immunoSEQ multiplex PCR was the method, and the copy in TCRdb shows in-frame clones only, minus some. Of about 49,000 clones listed, 70% to 90% are singletons. This TCR was recovered from a man aged 40-49 years with active COVID-19. Sequenced input: peripheral blood.

The DNA for the CDR3 is TGTGCCAGCAGCCAGGGACAACGTGGCTACACCTTC. Its translation: CASSQGQRGYTF. The chain employs TRBV6-5 and TRBJ1-2; possibly TRBD1 for D (6 bases). The CDR3 contains 12 residues. From germline, CDR1 is MNHEY and CDR2 SVGAGI. Trimming took 6 bases from V and 7 from J, leaving 12 bases between them.